The 28 T cell receptor beta chains below were found in one sample sequenced in a study of shared clonotypes between healthy human individuals. Here immunoSEQ multiplex PCR was the method, and the copy in TCRdb shows in-frame clones only, minus some. In the table there are 2 million to 3 million clones, roughly 93% of which are singletons. Sequencing input: naive CD4+ T cells from PBMCs. Stated subset: CD45RA+ positively selected. These TCRs come from a man between 18 and 35 years old in good health. Some clones in this sample may be carry-over from other donors' samples.

This chain joins TRBV5-1 and TRBJ2-1, with 12 bases lining up with TRBD2. Germline CDR1 is SGHRS and CDR2 is YFSETQ. The CDR3 sequence is 17 residues long. The trim removed 0 bases at V and 6 bases at J, leaving 7 bases unmatched. The DNA of the CDR3 is TGCGCCAGCAGCTTGGGCCCTAGCGGGAGGGCCGGCAATGAGCAGTTCTTC. Translation: CASSLGPSGRAGNEQFF. Looking up the rest from reference TRBV5-1 and TRBJ2-1 gives the full variable domain: KAGVTQTPRYLIKTRGQQVTLSCSPISGHRSVSWYQQTPGQGLQFLFEYFSETQRNKGNFPGRFSGRQFSNSRSEMNVSTLELGDSALYLCASSLGPSGRAGNEQFFGPGTRLTVL.

This chain joins TRBV9 and TRBJ2-1; no firm D call. V dropped 4 bases and J dropped 6 bases, with 20 bases sitting between them. CDR1 and CDR2 from the germline V gene are SGDLS and YYNGEE. The CDR3 is 16 residues long. CDR3 loop: CASSRRAASSPNEQFF. CDR3 nucleotides: TGTGCCAGCAGCCGAAGGGCGGCATCCTCCCCCAATGAGCAGTTCTTC.

This chain joins TRBV4-3 and TRBJ2-5; the match to TRBD2 covers 14 bases. CDR3 size: 18 residues. The V segment lost 0 bases and the J segment 3 bases; nucleotides outside the gene matches: 6. Germline V gives CDR1 LGHNA, CDR2 YSLEER. CDR3 region: CASSQDLGTSGRKETQYF. The CDR3 coding sequence is TGCGCCAGCAGCCAAGATCTTGGGACTAGCGGGAGAAAAGAGACCCAGTACTTC.

The gene calls are TRBV5-1 and TRBJ2-2; perhaps TRBD1 as D (6 bases). Deletions cut 4 bases from V and 2 bases from J, with 12 bases between. The CDR3 loop spans 15 amino acids. Per the germline V gene, CDR1 is SGHRS and CDR2 is YFSETQ. The CDR3 DNA sequence: TGCGCCAGCAGCCATCCCGGGACAAACACCGGGGAGCTGTTTTTT. It encodes CASSHPGTNTGELFF. The full variable domain, completed using reference TRBV5-1 and TRBJ2-2, is KAGVTQTPRYLIKTRGQQVTLSCSPISGHRSVSWYQQTPGQGLQFLFEYFSETQRNKGNFPGRFSGRQFSNSRSEMNVSTLELGDSALYLCASSHPGTNTGELFFGEGSRLTVL.

The chain carries TRBV28 and TRBJ1-5; TRBD1 agrees at 7 bases. Unmatched junction bases numbered 8, after V lost 3 bases and J lost 6 bases. The CDR3 has 15 residues. Looked up from germline, CDR1 is MDHEN and CDR2 is SYDVKM. CDR3 nucleotide sequence: TGTGCCAGCAGTTTCCTCCCAGGGGGGCGTCAGCCCCAGCATTTT. Its protein is CASSFLPGGRQPQHF.

J is TRBJ1-2 and V is TRBV28; TRBD1 agrees at 8 bases. V dropped 7 bases and J dropped 4; count of bases not matched to a gene: 5. The CDR3 is 13 residues long. Looked up from germline, CDR1 is MDHEN and CDR2 is SYDVKM. The CDR3 DNA reads as TGTGCCAGCATCTCTGGGACAGGCTATGGCTACACCTTC. It is translated as CASISGTGYGYTF.

The chain uses TRBV5-1 and TRBJ1-2, with 7 positions matching TRBD1. The CDR3 totals 15 residues. Germline CDR1 and CDR2: SGHRS and YFSETQ. J gave up 4 bases and V 5 bases, and 11 bases lay outside the gene matches. The CDR3 nucleotides read TGCGCCAGCAGTATACAGGGGCCCGTCGGCTATGGCTACACCTTC. The encoded protein is CASSIQGPVGYGYTF.

This sequence joins TRBV25-1 and TRBJ2-3; D unresolved. The CDR3 extends over 16 amino acids. Germline V gives CDR1 MGHDK, CDR2 SYGVNS. V shed 3 bases and J shed 3 bases, with 16 bases lying between them. The CDR3 here is CASSDVRQDNTDTQYF. The DNA for the CDR3 is TGTGCCAGCAGTGATGTTCGGCAGGATAATACAGATACGCAGTATTTT. The full variable domain, completed using reference TRBV25-1 and TRBJ2-3, is EADIYQTPRYLVIGTGKKITLECSQTMGHDKMYWYQQDPGMELHLIHYSYGVNSTEKGDLSSESTVSRIRTEHFPLTLESARPSHTSQYLCASSDVRQDNTDTQYFGPGTRLTVL.

The chain recombines TRBV7-3 with TRBJ2-5, with 13 bases that match TRBD2. CDR1 is SGHTA, CDR2 FQGTGA, per germline. V lost 1 base and J lost 5; bases outside the gene matches: 4. This CDR3 has 16 amino acids. As DNA, the CDR3 is TGTGCCAGCAGCTTAAGACTAGCGGGAGGAGTTGAGACCCAGTACTTC. Protein sequence: CASSLRLAGGVETQYF.

This rearrangement joins TRBV7-9 to TRBJ1-5, with D unclear. The CDR3 runs to 15 residues. V lost 5 bases and J 2 bases, leaving 13 bases between the germline ends. Germline CDR1 reads SEHNR; CDR2 reads FQNEAQ (reference sequence). CDR3 loop: CASSPRGDGNQPQHF. The CDR3 DNA follows: TGTGCCAGCAGCCCGCGCGGGGATGGCAATCAGCCCCAGCATTTT.

Comments on this clone: This same CDR3 is encoded by further DNA sequences in the sample. The rearrangement joins TRBV27 to TRBJ1-5; D call uncertain. Germline values: CDR1 MNHEY, CDR2 SMNVEV (reference sequence). There are 13 residues in the CDR3. V lost 2 bases and J lost 2, with 4 bases in between. The CDR3 here is CASSLERNQPQHF. DNA of the CDR3: TGTGCCAGCAGTTTAGAGCGCAATCAGCCCCAGCATTTT.

In the case of this clone: Other DNA sequences in this sample translate to the same CDR3. The rearrangement links TRBV28 to TRBJ2-2, with D perhaps given as TRBD1 or TRBD2 (5 bases each). Trimming removed 2 bases at V and 4 bases at J, with 11 bases between. CDR3 length: 15 residues. Germline CDR1 MDHEN, CDR2 SYDVKM. CDR3: CASSLPRAGTGELFF. CDR3 nucleotide sequence: TGTGCCAGCAGTTTACCCAGGGCGGGCACCGGGGAGCTGTTTTTT. The full variable domain, completed using reference TRBV28 and TRBJ2-2, is DVKVTQSSRYLVKRTGEKVFLECVQDMDHENMFWYRQDPGLGLRLIYFSYDVKMKEKGDIPEGYSVSREKKERFSLILESASTNQTSMYLCASSLPRAGTGELFFGEGSRLTVL.

The chain employs TRBV30 and TRBJ1-1; tentative D call: TRBD1 (5 bases). The V and J ends lost 2 bases and 4 bases respectively, with 11 bases between them. The germline V gene has CDR1 GTSNPN and CDR2 SVGIG (reference sequence). The CDR3 totals 13 residues. The CDR3 sequence: CAWSQGALTEAFF. CDR3 nucleotide sequence: TGTGCCTGGAGTCAAGGGGCGCTCACTGAAGCTTTCTTT.

The J gene is TRBJ2-1, the V gene TRBV7-2, with D perhaps TRBD2 (6 bases). There are 13 residues in the CDR3. Deletions cut 1 base from V and 8 bases from J, with 9 bases between. Germline loops: CDR1 SGHTA, CDR2 FQGNSA. The chain's CDR3 is CASSLGQRDEQFF. The CDR3 DNA follows: TGTGCCAGCAGCTTAGGACAGCGGGATGAGCAGTTCTTC.

V usage is TRBV6-6 and J usage is TRBJ1-2; maybe TRBD1 (6 bases). This CDR3 is 16 amino acids long. Germline V lookup: CDR1 MNHNY, CDR2 SVGAGI (reference sequence). Trimming removed 8 bases from V and 1 base from J, with 20 bases in between. The CDR3 region is CASGSPGAAINYGYTF. CDR3 coding DNA: TGTGCCAGCGGATCACCGGGGGCGGCGATTAACTATGGCTACACCTTC.

V gene TRBV28 combines with J gene TRBJ2-1, with 11 bases that match TRBD2. The length of the CDR3 is 14 residues. V lost 9 bases, J lost 4 bases, and 5 bases stayed unmatched. Germline values: CDR1 MDHEN, CDR2 SYDVKM. The CDR3 here is CASMTSGAYNEQFF. In nucleotides, the CDR3 is TGTGCCAGTATGACTAGCGGGGCATACAATGAGCAGTTCTTC. The full variable domain, its missing parts supplied by reference TRBV28 and TRBJ2-1, is DVKVTQSSRYLVKRTGEKVFLECVQDMDHENMFWYRQDPGLGLRLIYFSYDVKMKEKGDIPEGYSVSREKKERFSLILESASTNQTSMYLCASMTSGAYNEQFFGPGTRLTVL.

This clone was seen just once. The rearrangement uses TRBV18 and TRBJ2-2; D gene uncertain. CDR3 length equals 17 residues. Germline V lookup: CDR1 KGHSH, CDR2 LQKENI. V lost 2 bases and J lost 4, with 17 bases in between. CDR3 DNA sequence: TGTGCCAGCTCACCATTCTCGGGTTCCCCGGGCACCGGGGAGCTGTTTTTT. It codes for CASSPFSGSPGTGELFF.

This clone was seen more than once but under ten times. The chain couples TRBV2 to TRBJ1-1; 9 bases fit TRBD1. The V segment lost 9 bases and the J segment 4 bases; nucleotides outside the gene matches: 6. The CDR3 totals 13 residues. The V gene's germline CDR1 is SNHLY and CDR2 FYNNEI. CDR3 region: CASGQGMATEAFF. The DNA for the CDR3 is TGTGCCAGTGGACAGGGGATGGCCACTGAAGCTTTCTTT.

For this clone: Given the absence of the conserved phenylalanine or tryptophan at the CDR3 end, a read error is likely. This chain joins TRBV28 and TRBJ2-7; 12 bases are shared with TRBD2. This CDR3 is 16 amino acids long. The germline gives CDR1 MDHEN, CDR2 SYDVKM. V shed 7 bases, J shed 1 base, and the junction held 8 bases outside the gene matches. Here the CDR3 reads CASKGRGLAGSYEQYL. CDR3 nucleotides: TGTGCCAGCAAGGGCAGAGGACTAGCGGGATCCTACGAGCAGTACCTC.

Remarks on this clone: Different DNA sequences within this sample yield the same CDR3. This chain links TRBV7-2 with TRBJ2-7; TRBD2 agrees at 10 bases. Germline V CDR1 and CDR2: SGHTA, FQGNSA. With 1 base clipped from V and 2 bases from J, the junction kept 2 bases outside the gene matches. The CDR3 has 15 amino acids. The CDR3 DNA follows: TGTGCCAGCAGCTTAGTAGCGGGAGGAACCTACGAGCAGTACTTC. Translating gives CASSLVAGGTYEQYF.

This chain links TRBV6-5 with TRBJ1-1, with D possibly TRBD1 on 6 matching bases. The CDR3 length is 14 residues. The V gene's germline CDR1 is MNHEY and CDR2 SVGAGI. V shed 6 bases and J shed 9 bases, with 20 bases lying between them. In nucleotides, the CDR3 is TGTGCCAGCAGGCCACAGGGTCATGGCCTACAAGCTTTCTTT. This sequence encodes CASRPQGHGLQAFF.

V is TRBV7-8 and J is TRBJ2-3; D could derive from TRBD1 or TRBD2 (7 bases each). The V gene lost 5 bases and the J gene lost 8 bases, with 11 bases spanning the gap. Germline CDR1 reads SGHVS; CDR2 reads FQNEAQ. The CDR3 is 12 amino acids. CDR3 coding DNA: TGTGCCAGCAGCCAGGGGGGGGTTACGCAGTATTTT. The encoded protein is CASSQGGVTQYF.

The gene calls are TRBV28 and TRBJ1-1; perhaps TRBD1 as D (5 bases). V lost 8 bases, J lost 0 bases, and 13 bases lay in between. CDR1 and CDR2 (germline): MDHEN, SYDVKM. CDR3 length equals 14 residues. CDR3 loop: CASGLGGVNTEAFF. CDR3 DNA sequence: TGTGCCAGCGGACTGGGGGGGGTGAACACTGAAGCTTTCTTT.

A remark on this clone: At the DNA level, this CDR3 is encoded by other sequences in the same sample as well. The chain links TRBV18 to TRBJ1-5; 7 bases map to TRBD1. Per germline, CDR1 KGHSH and CDR2 LQKENI. This CDR3 is 13 amino acids long. V shed 6 bases, J shed 7 bases, and the junction held 6 bases outside the gene matches. The CDR3 sequence: CASSQGEGQPQHF. The DNA for the CDR3 is TGTGCCAGCTCTCAGGGGGAAGGGCAGCCCCAGCATTTT.

J is TRBJ2-3 and V is TRBV5-1, with 9 bases that match TRBD1. Germline CDR1 SGHRS, CDR2 YFSETQ. Losses at the gene ends were 2 bases for V and 4 bases for J; bases not matched to a gene: 2. The CDR3 consists of 14 residues. Here the CDR3 DNA reads TGCGCCAGCAGCTTACAGGGGGCCCCAGATACGCAGTATTTT. Protein product: CASSLQGAPDTQYF.

V is TRBV9 and J is TRBJ2-7; 8 bases agree with TRBD1. V shed 4 bases, J shed 2 bases, and the junction held 5 bases outside the gene matches. Germline V gives CDR1 SGDLS, CDR2 YYNGEE. The CDR3 sequence is 14 residues long. The CDR3 reads CASSRDRGAYEQYF. Written as DNA, the CDR3 is TGTGCCAGCAGCAGAGACAGGGGAGCCTACGAGCAGTACTTC.

The genes are TRBV5-5 and TRBJ1-2, with TRBD1 matching over 10 bases. This CDR3 is 15 amino acids long. Losses at the gene ends were 0 bases for V and 4 bases for J; bases not matched to a gene: 3. Germline V gene lookup returns CDR1 SGHKS and CDR2 YYEKEE (reference sequence). CDR3 DNA: TGTGCCAGCAGCTTGGCGACAGGGGGCAGCTATGGCTACACCTTC. Translated, it gives CASSLATGGSYGYTF.

The chain couples TRBV4-3 to TRBJ2-1; possibly TRBD2 for D (5 bases). V dropped 0 bases and J dropped 7 bases, with 16 bases sitting between them. CDR1 is LGHNA and CDR2 is YSLEER in the germline V gene. CDR3 length: 16 residues. The CDR3 sequence: CASSQDLSGNWNEQFF. In nucleotides, the CDR3 is TGCGCCAGCAGCCAAGATTTGAGCGGAAACTGGAATGAGCAGTTCTTC.